This T cell receptor beta chain came from a study of T cell responses to AZD1222 COVID-19 vaccine. With regard to this clone: The antigen is not known.

Broader study findings: Vaccination with two AZD1222 doses was followed by a rise in Spike-specific TCR breadth and depth. Baseline testing showed seropositivity in only a handful of AZD1222 recipients.

Some clones are missing from TCRdb's copy, which holds only in-frame ones; the method was immunoSEQ multiplex PCR. The sample includes about 120,000 clones, around nine tenths of them seen just once. Unmatched junction bases numbered 10, after V lost 3 bases and J lost 5 bases. The CDR3 contains 15 residues. CDR1 is SGHKS and CDR2 is YYEKEE in the germline V gene (reference sequence). The sample in question was peripheral blood, obtained 28 days after the second AZD1222 dose. The sequence came from an adult who received the AZD1222 COVID-19 vaccine. The chain recombines TRBV5-5 with TRBJ1-2; TRBD1 agrees at 7 bases. The CDR3 nucleotides read TGTGCCAGCAGCTACAGAGACAGGGCGGCTTATGGCTACACCTTC. Amino acids: CASSYRDRAAYGYTF.